This TCR beta chain was identified during a study of beta chain features in type 1 diabetes (dated by TCRdb to 2017 to 2018). Background on the whole study: Patients and healthy donors did not differ in mean age, gender distribution, total cell number or subset yield. Naive and central memory subsets were obtained from all 28 donors, but regulatory and stem cell-like memory subsets were isolated from only 8 patients and 8 healthy donors. A total of about 99,000,000 sorted cells were examined across all samples, and RNA yield correlated strongly with the number of cells per subset. In the study, TCRB repertoires of sorted circulating CD4+ T cell subsets from recently diagnosed type 1 diabetes patients were compared with those of matched healthy donors. What the work shows at the level of the full study, not this receptor alone: At VDJ recombination sites, patients with type 1 diabetes made fewer insertions and deleted more nucleotides, a pattern implying thymic rearrangement abnormalities. Because cDNA rather than genomic DNA was sequenced, highly expressing activated cells could have been over-represented, although no difference in activation and CD3 levels was found between groups. Shorter templates might be favored by PCR, yet because patient and control samples were amplified and corrected together, any such skew would affect both groups equally. HLA sub-analyses involved small numbers of individuals, so any influence of HLA type on TCRB rearrangement remained unresolved. A moderate but significant shortening of TCRB CDR3 length was observed in type 1 diabetes patients in all four CD4+ subsets. Naive, central memory and regulatory TCRB repertoires appeared more similar among patients than among healthy donors.

A note on this clone: The target of this receptor is not known. One base away there is no much larger clone; base qualities are not given.

The High Capacity cDNA Reverse Transcription Kit was used to reverse transcribe all of the isolated RNA, meaning that expressed TCRB transcripts were what got sequenced. Naive, central memory and regulatory T cell samples underwent deep immunoSEQ sequencing, averaging about 3.57 million total reads per sample. Sorted cells were lysed in RLT buffer and RNA was extracted with DNase-treated RNeasy Micro or Mini kits, depending on cell number. Each cell subset was processed separately to prevent cross-contamination, with patient and healthy donor samples processed together. The immunoSEQ multiplex PCR was used to amplify TCRB sequences from cDNA, generating 87-bp fragments that spanned the CDR3 region. Amplicons were sequenced on the Illumina HiSeq platform. The published analysis was carried out like this. PCR bias was corrected computationally using synthetic template baselines, and reads within Hamming distance 2 were collapsed, with unmergeable singletons discarded. By aligning reads against IMGT, V, D and J genes, CDR3 length, and insertions or deletions at six rearrangement sites were assigned. Within each subset, clonotype counts were normalized to the number of sorted cells before true diversity and Gini coefficients were calculated with the tcR R package. The overlap coefficient, calculated on TCRB nucleotide sequences, was used to measure repertoire sharing. As a proxy for the pre-selection repertoire, out-of-frame TCRB sequences from naive cells were analyzed. Entries here come from immuneACCESS through TCRdb and include only in-frame sequences with V and J called. Some clones fail to appear in such tables; in the studies checked, an unresolved V gene covers under half of the shortfall, and the cause of the remainder is unknown. From that table come the V and J calls and clone size; the DNA was used to work out D and trimming. Present in this sample are roughly 730,000 clones, about an eighth of which were seen just once. The ten largest clones represent about 0.02% of the sample.

The CDR3 runs 16 amino acids, cysteine and phenylalanine included. Of all the DNA, just the CDR3 is kept, 48 bases in frame from base 1. According to the germline V gene, CDR1 reads MDHEN and CDR2 reads SYDVKM. From V the trimming removes 5 bases and from J it removes 5 bases, while the gene matches leave 9 bases of the junction unaccounted for. Each donor gave one peripheral blood draw, about 100 mL on average, collected into heparinised tubes. Using a panel that included CD45RO, CCR7, CD25, CD127, CD95 and CD27, naive, central memory, regulatory and stem cell-like memory CD4+ T cells were sorted on a BD FACSAria II. Every sorted population had a purity above 98%. PBMCs were separated immediately by Lymphoprep density gradient centrifugation and were stained directly, without being cultured. So that batch effects would be minimized, each experiment stained and sorted samples in pairs, pairing one healthy donor with one patient.

The chain uses TRBV28 and TRBJ2-3; TRBD2 agrees with 11 junctional bases. The receptor was isolated from a man aged 18 to 29 with type 1 diabetes. What was sequenced was naive CD4+ T cells from blood. This specimen's cell subset or site label, per the study, means: true naive CD4+ T cells. The DNA is TGTGCCAGCAGTCCGATAGCGGGGGGGCATGAAGATACGCAGTATTTT. This sequence encodes CASSPIAGGHEDTQYF.